The 7 T cell receptor beta chains in this list originate from one sample, sequenced in a study of T cell responses to AZD1222 COVID-19 vaccine. Assay used: immunoSEQ multiplex PCR; TCRdb lists only in-frame clones, some missing. The sample shows under 150,000 clones, more than 85% of them seen only once. The source was peripheral blood, collected on day 0 of AZD1222 vaccination. These receptors were obtained from an adult in good health.

This chain connects TRBV24-1 to TRBJ2-5; a weak D match, TRBD1 (6 bases). The CDR3 is 12 amino acids. Trimming cost V 9 bases and J 5 bases, with 12 bases left between them. Germline CDR1 and CDR2: KGHDR and SFDVKD. CDR3 amino acids: CATADSEETQYF. CDR3 bases: TGTGCCACCGCGGACAGTGAGGAGACCCAGTACTTC.

The chain has TRBV7-9 and TRBJ2-1, with D perhaps TRBD2 (5 bases). Germline V gene sequence: CDR1 SEHNR, CDR2 FQNEAQ (reference sequence). The V and J ends lost 7 bases and 0 bases respectively, with 10 bases between them. The CDR3 is made up of 14 amino acids. The DNA for the CDR3 is TGTGCCAGCACCTGGACTCGCTCCTACAATGAGCAGTTCTTC. It is translated as CASTWTRSYNEQFF.

The genes are TRBV6-6 and TRBJ1-2, with 8 bases lining up with TRBD1. The CDR3 is 12 residues long. Trimming removed 8 bases from V and 2 bases from J; junction bases left unmatched: 1. Germline V gives CDR1 MNHNY, CDR2 SVGAGI (reference sequence). CDR3 protein: CASGQGNYGYTF. The CDR3 coding sequence is TGTGCCAGCGGACAGGGAAACTATGGCTACACCTTC.

J is TRBJ1-1 and V is TRBV4-1; D unresolved. CDR1 MGHRA and CDR2 YSYEKL come from the germline V gene. The germline V and J ends were trimmed by 4 bases and 3 bases, with 12 bases remaining between them. This CDR3 is built from 14 residues. DNA of the CDR3: TGCGCCAGCAGCCGAATAGGGAGAGACACTGAAGCTTTCTTT. It codes for CASSRIGRDTEAFF.

The chain joins TRBV7-9 to TRBJ2-1; D gene ambiguous. This CDR3 region has 13 residues. V was cut by 7 bases and J by 5 bases, with 12 bases left in between. Looked up from germline, CDR1 is SEHNR and CDR2 is FQNEAQ (reference sequence). The CDR3 spells CASTHDQDNEQFF. In nucleotides, the CDR3 is TGTGCCAGCACCCACGACCAGGACAATGAGCAGTTCTTC.

Note on this clone: This specimen includes other DNA sequences encoding the same CDR3. The chain joins TRBV6-5 to TRBJ1-1; 7 positions agree with TRBD1. The germline V gene has CDR1 MNHEY and CDR2 SVGAGI. This CDR3 comprises 13 residues. J was trimmed by 1 base and V by 6 bases; bases with no gene match: 2. CDR3 DNA sequence: TGTGCCAGCAGCCGGACAGGGAACACTGAAGCTTTCTTT. Its translation is CASSRTGNTEAFF.

The chain combines TRBV7-3 with TRBJ1-1; a weak D match, TRBD1 (5 bases). Germline CDR1 is SGHTA and CDR2 is FQGTGA. The CDR3 is 15 residues long. The ends were cut back, 0 bases at V and 4 bases at J, with 12 bases in the middle. The CDR3 is CASSLTGAQGTEAFF. The CDR3 DNA reads as TGTGCCAGCAGCTTAACTGGGGCGCAGGGCACTGAAGCTTTCTTT. The whole variable domain, remainder taken from reference TRBV7-3 and TRBJ1-1, is GAGVSQTPSNKVTEKGKYVELRCDPISGHTALYWYRQSLGQGPEFLIYFQGTGAADDSGLPNDRFFAVRPEGSVSTLKIQRTERGDSAVYLCASSLTGAQGTEAFFGQGTRLTVV.